This T cell receptor beta chain was observed in a study of blood T cell repertoires in COVID-19. Study summary: Both acute and convalescent COVID-19 samples were obtained from the United States, Italy and Spain. In each case, the material was cDNA or gDNA derived from T cells, B-cell-depleted T cells, or PBMCs.

Germline V CDR1 and CDR2: LNHDA, SQIVND (reference sequence). V dropped 6 bases and J dropped 5 bases, with 20 bases sitting between them. The CDR3 loop spans 15 amino acids. The authors' processing: The authors estimated nucleated cell counts from reference gene primer amplification. Here immunoSEQ multiplex PCR was the method, and the copy in TCRdb shows in-frame clones only, minus some. V and J calls and clone size follow that table, whereas D and trimming were derived from the DNA. The sample has around 100,000 clones; about 86% are singletons. The sequence came from a human donor in a cohort sampled during active COVID-19. Sequences were obtained from peripheral blood. The chain uses TRBV19 and TRBJ2-7; D not certain. CDR3 in amino acids: CASRLTTSREDEQYF. CDR3 in DNA: TGTGCCAGTAGACTAACGACGAGCCGAGAGGACGAGCAGTACTTC.